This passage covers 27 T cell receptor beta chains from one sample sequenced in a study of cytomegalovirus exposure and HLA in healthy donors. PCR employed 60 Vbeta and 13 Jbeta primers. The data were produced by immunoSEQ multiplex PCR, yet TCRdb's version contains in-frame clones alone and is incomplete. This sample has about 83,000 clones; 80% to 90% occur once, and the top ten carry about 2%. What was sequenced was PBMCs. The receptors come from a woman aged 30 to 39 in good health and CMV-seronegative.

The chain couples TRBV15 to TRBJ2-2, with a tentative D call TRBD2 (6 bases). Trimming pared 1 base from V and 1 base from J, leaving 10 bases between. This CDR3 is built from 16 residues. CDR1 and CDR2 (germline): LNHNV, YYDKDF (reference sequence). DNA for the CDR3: TGTGCCACCAGCAGAGGTGGTAGCGGGAACACCGGGGAGCTGTTTTTT. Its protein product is CATSRGGSGNTGELFF.

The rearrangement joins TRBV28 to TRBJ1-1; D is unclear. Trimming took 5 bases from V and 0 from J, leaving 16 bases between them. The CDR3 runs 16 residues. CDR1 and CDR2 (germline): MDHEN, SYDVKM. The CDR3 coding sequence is TGTGCCAGCAGTCCGAGGGCCCCACCCTTGAACACTGAAGCTTTCTTT. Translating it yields CASSPRAPPLNTEAFF.

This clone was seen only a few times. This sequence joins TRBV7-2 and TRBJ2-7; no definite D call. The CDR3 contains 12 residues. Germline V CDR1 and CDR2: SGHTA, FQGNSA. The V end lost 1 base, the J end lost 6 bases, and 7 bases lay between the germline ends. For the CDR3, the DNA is TGTGCCAGCAGCTTAGGGCCCCGCGAGCAGTACTTC. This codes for CASSLGPREQYF.

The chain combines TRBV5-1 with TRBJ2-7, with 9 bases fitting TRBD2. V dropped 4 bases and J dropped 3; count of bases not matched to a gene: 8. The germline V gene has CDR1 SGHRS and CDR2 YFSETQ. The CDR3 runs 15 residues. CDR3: CASSLRGGANYEQYF. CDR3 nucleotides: TGCGCCAGCAGCCTGCGGGGGGGGGCGAACTACGAGCAGTACTTC.

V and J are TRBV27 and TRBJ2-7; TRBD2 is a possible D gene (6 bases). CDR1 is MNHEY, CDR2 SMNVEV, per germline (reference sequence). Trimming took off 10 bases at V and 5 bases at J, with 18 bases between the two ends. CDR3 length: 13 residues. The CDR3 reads CANQSGGPHEQYF. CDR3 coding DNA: TGTGCCAACCAATCTGGAGGGCCCCACGAGCAGTACTTC.

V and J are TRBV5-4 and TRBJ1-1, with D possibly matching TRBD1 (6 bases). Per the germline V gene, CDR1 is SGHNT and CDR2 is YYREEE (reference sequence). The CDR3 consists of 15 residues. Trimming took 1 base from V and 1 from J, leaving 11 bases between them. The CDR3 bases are TGTGCCAGCAGCTTGCCCCTAGGGGGGAACACTGAAGCTTTCTTT. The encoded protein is CASSLPLGGNTEAFF.

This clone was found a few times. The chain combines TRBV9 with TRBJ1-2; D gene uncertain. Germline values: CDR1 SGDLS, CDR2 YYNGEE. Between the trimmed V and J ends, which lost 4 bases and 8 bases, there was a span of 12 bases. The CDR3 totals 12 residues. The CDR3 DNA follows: TGTGCCAGCAGCACCAGTACGTACGGCTACACCTTC. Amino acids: CASSTSTYGYTF.

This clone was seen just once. CDR3 nucleotides: TGTGCCAGCAGTTTAGGGACAGGGGGAGCGGCAGATACGCAGTATTTT. Amino acid sequence: CASSLGTGGAADTQYF. This chain uses TRBV28 with TRBJ2-3; 11 positions agree with TRBD1. The CDR3 sequence is 16 residues long. The ends lost 2 bases at V and 4 bases at J; junction bases unmatched: 5. The V gene's germline CDR1 is MDHEN and CDR2 SYDVKM.

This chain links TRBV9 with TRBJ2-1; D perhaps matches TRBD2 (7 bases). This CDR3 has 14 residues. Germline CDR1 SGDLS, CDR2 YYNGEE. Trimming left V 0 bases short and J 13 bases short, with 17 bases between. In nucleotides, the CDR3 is TGTGCCAGCAGCGTAGATTTAGGGGGGGGGAAACAGTTCTTC. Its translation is CASSVDLGGGKQFF.

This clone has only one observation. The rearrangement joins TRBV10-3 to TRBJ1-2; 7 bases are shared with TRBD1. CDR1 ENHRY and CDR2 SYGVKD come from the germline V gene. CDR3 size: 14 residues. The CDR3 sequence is CASERGRGNYGYTF. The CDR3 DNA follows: TGTGCTTCAGAGAGGGGGCGCGGGAACTATGGCTACACCTTC.

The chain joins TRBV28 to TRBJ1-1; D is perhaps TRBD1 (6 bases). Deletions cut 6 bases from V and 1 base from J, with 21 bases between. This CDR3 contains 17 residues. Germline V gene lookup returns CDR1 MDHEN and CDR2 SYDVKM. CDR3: CASSLRPGANQNTEAFF. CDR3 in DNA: TGTGCCAGCAGCCTGCGGCCAGGGGCTAACCAGAACACTGAAGCTTTCTTT.

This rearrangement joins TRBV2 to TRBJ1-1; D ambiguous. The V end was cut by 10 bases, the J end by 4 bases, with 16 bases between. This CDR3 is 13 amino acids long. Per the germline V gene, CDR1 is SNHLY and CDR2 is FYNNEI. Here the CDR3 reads CAISPRFRTEAFF. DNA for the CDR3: TGTGCCATTTCTCCGAGGTTCCGCACTGAAGCTTTCTTT.

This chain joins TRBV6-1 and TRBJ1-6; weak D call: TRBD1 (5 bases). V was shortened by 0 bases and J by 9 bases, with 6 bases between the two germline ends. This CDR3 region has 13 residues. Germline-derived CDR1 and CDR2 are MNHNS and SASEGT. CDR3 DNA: TGTGCCAGCAGTGAAGCAAGGGGTTCACCCCTCCACTTT. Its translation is CASSEARGSPLHF.

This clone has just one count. The CDR3 DNA is TGTGCCAGCAGTTTATCCCCGGGGTTGACCCAGTACTTC. It translates to CASSLSPGLTQYF. The chain recombines TRBV27 with TRBJ2-5; a possible D gene is TRBD2 (5 bases). This CDR3 has 13 amino acids. Trimming took off 0 bases at V and 7 bases at J, with 9 bases between the two ends. Germline CDR1 reads MNHEY; CDR2 reads SMNVEV (reference sequence).

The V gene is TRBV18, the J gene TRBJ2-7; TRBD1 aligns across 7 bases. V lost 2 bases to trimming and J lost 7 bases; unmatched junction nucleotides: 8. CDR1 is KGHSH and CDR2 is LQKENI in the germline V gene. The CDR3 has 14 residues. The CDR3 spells CASSPFEGAREQYF. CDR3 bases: TGTGCCAGCTCACCATTCGAGGGGGCGAGGGAGCAGTACTTC. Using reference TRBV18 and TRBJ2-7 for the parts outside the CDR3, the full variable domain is NAGVMQNPRHLVRRRGQEARLRCSPMKGHSHVYWYRQLPEEGLKFMVYLQKENIIDESGMPKERFSAEFPKEGPSILRIQQVVRGDSAAYFCASSPFEGAREQYFGPGTRLTVT.

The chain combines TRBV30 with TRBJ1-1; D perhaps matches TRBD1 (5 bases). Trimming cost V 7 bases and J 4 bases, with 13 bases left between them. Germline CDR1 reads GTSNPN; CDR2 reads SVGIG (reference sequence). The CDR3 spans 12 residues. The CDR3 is CALAPGGTEAFF. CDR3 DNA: TGTGCCTTGGCCCCGGGGGGCACTGAAGCTTTCTTT.

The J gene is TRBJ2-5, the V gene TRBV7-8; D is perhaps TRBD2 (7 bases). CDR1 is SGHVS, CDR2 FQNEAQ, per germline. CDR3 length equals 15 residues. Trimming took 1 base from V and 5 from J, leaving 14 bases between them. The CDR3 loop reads CASSLGTGGWETQYF. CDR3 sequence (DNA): TGTGCCAGCAGCTTAGGGACGGGGGGCTGGGAGACCCAGTACTTC.

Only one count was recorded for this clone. The CDR3 bases are TGTGCCAGCTCTCAGGGGGCCTCTGGAAACACCATATATTTT. It specifies CASSQGASGNTIYF. The V and J genes are TRBV28 and TRBJ1-3, with TRBD1 identical over 8 bases. The V and J ends lost 8 bases and 0 bases, in that order; junction bases with no gene match: 3. Germline values: CDR1 MDHEN, CDR2 SYDVKM. CDR3 length: 14 residues.

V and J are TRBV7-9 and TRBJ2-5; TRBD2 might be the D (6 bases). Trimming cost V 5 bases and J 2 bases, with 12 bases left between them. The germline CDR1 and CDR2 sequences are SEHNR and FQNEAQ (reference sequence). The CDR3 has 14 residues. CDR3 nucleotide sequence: TGTGCCAGCAGCCCCATGGGAGGTCAAGAGACCCAGTACTTC. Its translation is CASSPMGGQETQYF.

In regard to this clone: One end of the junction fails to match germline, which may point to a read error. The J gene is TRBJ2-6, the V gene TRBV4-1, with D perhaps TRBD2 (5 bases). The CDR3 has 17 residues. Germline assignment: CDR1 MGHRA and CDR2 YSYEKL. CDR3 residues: CASSQDRSSSGVNVLTF. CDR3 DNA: TGCGCCAGCAGCCAAGATCGGTCTAGCTCTGGGGTCAACGTCCTGACTTTC.

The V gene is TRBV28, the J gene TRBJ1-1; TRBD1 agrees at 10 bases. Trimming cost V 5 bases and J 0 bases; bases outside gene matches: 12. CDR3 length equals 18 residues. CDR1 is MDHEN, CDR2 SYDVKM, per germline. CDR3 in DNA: TGTGCCAGCAGTAGTCCCCGAAGACAGGGGGCTTTGAACACTGAAGCTTTCTTT. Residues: CASSSPRRQGALNTEAFF. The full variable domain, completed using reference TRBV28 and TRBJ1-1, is DVKVTQSSRYLVKRTGEKVFLECVQDMDHENMFWYRQDPGLGLRLIYFSYDVKMKEKGDIPEGYSVSREKKERFSLILESASTNQTSMYLCASSSPRRQGALNTEAFFGQGTRLTVV.

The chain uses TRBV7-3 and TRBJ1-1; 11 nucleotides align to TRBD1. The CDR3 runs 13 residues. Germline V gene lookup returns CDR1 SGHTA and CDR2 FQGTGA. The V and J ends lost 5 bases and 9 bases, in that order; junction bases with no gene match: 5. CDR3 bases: TGTGCCAGCAGCCAGCGGACAGGGGGCCAAGCTTTCTTT. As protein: CASSQRTGGQAFF. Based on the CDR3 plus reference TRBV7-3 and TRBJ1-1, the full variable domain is GAGVSQTPSNKVTEKGKYVELRCDPISGHTALYWYRQSLGQGPEFLIYFQGTGAADDSGLPNDRFFAVRPEGSVSTLKIQRTERGDSAVYLCASSQRTGGQAFFGQGTRLTVV.

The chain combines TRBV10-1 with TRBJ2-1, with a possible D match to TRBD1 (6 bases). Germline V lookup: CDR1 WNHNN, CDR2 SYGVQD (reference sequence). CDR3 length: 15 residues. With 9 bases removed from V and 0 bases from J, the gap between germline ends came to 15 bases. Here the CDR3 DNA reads TGCGCCAGAGAGGGGGTTTCGAGCTCCTACAATGAGCAGTTCTTC. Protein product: CAREGVSSSYNEQFF.

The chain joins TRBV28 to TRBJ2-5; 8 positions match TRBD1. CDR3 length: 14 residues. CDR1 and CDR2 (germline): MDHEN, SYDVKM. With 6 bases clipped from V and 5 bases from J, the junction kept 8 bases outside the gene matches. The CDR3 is CASRVPGQAETQYF. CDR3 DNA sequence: TGTGCCAGCAGGGTACCGGGACAGGCGGAGACCCAGTACTTC.

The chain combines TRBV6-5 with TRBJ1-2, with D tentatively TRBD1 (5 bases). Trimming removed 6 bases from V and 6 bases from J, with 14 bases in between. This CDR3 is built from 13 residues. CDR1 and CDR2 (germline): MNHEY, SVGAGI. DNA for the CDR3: TGTGCCAGCAGGAACGGGGGGATCAATGGCTACACCTTC. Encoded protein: CASRNGGINGYTF.

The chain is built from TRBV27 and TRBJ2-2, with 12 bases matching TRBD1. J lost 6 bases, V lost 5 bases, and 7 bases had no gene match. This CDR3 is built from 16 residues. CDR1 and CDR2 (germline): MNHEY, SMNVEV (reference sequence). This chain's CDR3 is CASSHRDRGRAGELFF. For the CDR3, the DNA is TGTGCCAGCAGTCACCGGGACAGGGGGCGGGCCGGGGAGCTGTTTTTT.

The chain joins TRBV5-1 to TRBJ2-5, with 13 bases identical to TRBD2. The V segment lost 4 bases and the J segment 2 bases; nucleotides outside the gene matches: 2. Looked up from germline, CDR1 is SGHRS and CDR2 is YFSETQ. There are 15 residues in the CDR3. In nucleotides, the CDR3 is TGCGCCAGCAGCCCGGGACTAGCGGGACAAGAGACCCAGTACTTC. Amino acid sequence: CASSPGLAGQETQYF.